Sequencing of this T cell receptor (beta chain) was carried out in a study of cytomegalovirus exposure and HLA in healthy donors (TCRdb year 2017). As for the study more broadly: In an earlier analysis of roughly 590 of the donors, under 300 Gb of sequence data and some 120 million unique TCR beta sequences from 150 million to 200 million T cells were reported. Roughly five DR-DQ haplotypes were handled as single units for association and clustering, since linkage in the cohort was strong. The number of typed donors differed by locus: roughly 620-630 for A, B, C, DRB1 and DQB1; 522 for DQA1; about 600 for DPA1; and about 450 for DPB1. The study was designed to test whether signatures of past pathogen exposure could be identified by cataloging public T cell receptors. On average, around 240,000 unique TCR beta nucleotide sequences were sequenced per donor among about 400 genotyped donors of the cohort, with around 19% of those sequences being non-productive. A later genetic analysis used genome-wide SNP genotypes for 398 of the 666 donors, treating that subset as a discovery cohort. In a later analysis, previously published TCR beta repertoires from about 670 donors were re-analyzed and high-resolution HLA genotyping was added so that TCR occurrence patterns could be studied. All discovery cohort repertoires had been generated using a single sequencing platform. Donor age, sex, ethnicity and CMV serostatus were collected together with the repertoire data. An earlier analysis of 587 of the donors used high-throughput TCR beta sequencing to judge whether each TCR beta V gene segment behaved as functional or pseudogenic. The T cell repertoires of under 700 subjects were profiled by immunosequencing and related to cytomegalovirus serostatus. Among the roughly 380 genotyped donors, approximately 76% belonged to the genetic ancestry cluster associated with self-reported Caucasian donors. The study combined high-throughput TCR immunosequencing, statistical association of individual TCRs with disease status, and machine learning to predict cytomegalovirus infection status. In the later analysis, no new phenotypic data were used to find candidate immune exposures; instead, reliance was placed on TCR beta sequences and their occurrence across donors. Both class I and class II loci were covered by HLA typing, at four-digit resolution. An early release that covered some 630 HLA-typed donors contained about 290 gigabases of sequencing data and 65 million to 100 million unique TCR sequences. Along with the approximately 600-subject first cohort, a separate validation cohort of over a hundred different subjects was used.

On this clone: No cognate antigen has been identified for it. Per-base quality was not reported, and no clone a single base away is much larger than it.

Broad study findings and their caveats: CMV serostatus was the only immune exposure information available for the cohort. In vitro tests confirmed that a few of the cytomegalovirus-associated TCR beta chains recognize cytomegalovirus antigens. In a later analysis, HLA-associated TCR beta chains were found to be more clonally expanded and to have lower generation probabilities than equally common non-associated chains. Because HLA typing was unavailable for some donors at each locus, only the typed subset was used in association tests. A later analysis associated about 16,000 TCR beta sequences with specific HLA alleles at a false discovery rate of 0.05. A later genetic analysis associated a missense DCLRE1C variant with V-gene and J-gene trimming of TCR beta chains, and an independent cohort replicated the association. Linkage disequilibrium might explain the correlated functional status among segregating V segments, but an unknown experimental factor could not be ruled out. The study gave a list of 150 to 200 TCR beta chains associated with cytomegalovirus. A further reported finding was that TCR beta sequences accurately predicted the HLA-A and HLA-B alleles for most subjects in the first cohort. In an earlier analysis of approximately 590 of the donors, most TCR beta V segments were observed in productive rearrangements about 90% or about 30% of the time, broadly matching IMGT annotations. The sequencing pipeline was judged likely to have produced a cluster of highly shared sequence variants as a technical artifact. The authors suggested that the approach could potentially be generalized to other disease states and immunological phenotypes. In a later analysis, the rate of TCR association differed among HLA loci, with DRB1 alleles having the most associated TCRs and HLA-C alleles having the fewest. Most TCR sequences were seen in very few donors, while some public TCRs were found in many individuals. Strong co-occurrence of HLA alleles, especially DR and DQ, made assigning TCR associations to individual alleles difficult. The classifier was reported to diagnose cytomegalovirus status with high specificity and sensitivity in both the original and validation cohorts. Presence/absence analyses assumed roughly uniform sequencing depth across donors, an assumption that may not hold. Several of the top co-occurrence clusters appeared to be linked to parvovirus B19, influenza, CMV and Epstein-Barr virus, according to a later analysis. Because the 87-base-pair reads could not distinguish some IMGT-functional V segments, including TRBV6-2 and TRBV6-3, those segments were excluded. The cohort was sequenced for TCR beta chains only, and without alpha or paired-chain data the features that could be detected were limited. Because counts were too low, about 18 rarely observed V segments, including chromosome 9 orphons, were excluded from the earlier analysis of fewer than 650 of the donors. In a later genetic analysis, fewer N-insertions in productive TCRs were reported among donors in an Asian-associated ancestry cluster than the roughly 670-donor mean. According to a later analysis, most CMV-associated TCR beta chains appeared to be HLA-restricted, and the HLA associations seemed to be driven largely by CMV exposure.

The CDR3, cysteine through phenylalanine, is 15 amino acids long. Here the CDR3 DNA is all that survives: 45 bases in frame from base 1. Sequences LNHDA (CDR1) and SQIVND (CDR2) are obtained from the germline V gene (reference sequence). Trimming accounts for 1 base at V and 10 bases at J, while the number of junction bases matched to no gene is 9. The library was prepared using the immunoSEQ multiplex PCR assay. For the multiplex PCR, a mixture combining 60 forward primers for TCR Vbeta segments and 13 reverse primers for TCR Jbeta segments was used. The CDR3 region of rearranged TCR beta genes was amplified from genomic DNA with a multiplex PCR assay. On the Illumina HiSeq System, the amplified TCR beta libraries were sequenced as 87-base-pair reads. Under the source paper's analysis protocol: Across the 700 or so repertoires, a later analysis counted approximately 83 million unique TCR beta chains, roughly 11 million of which were shared by at least two donors. To remove PCR and sequencing errors, raw reads were error-corrected and collapsed into unique sequences using a nearest-neighbor algorithm that merged closely related sequences. CDR3 sequences were aligned to IMGT reference sequences to assign V, D and J gene segments. Each retained sequence needed at least a six-nucleotide match to both a V gene segment and a J gene segment. Rearrangements were classified as productive when the CDR3 lacked stop codons and remained in frame with V and J, and all other rearrangements were classified as non-productive. CDR3 was defined according to IMGT convention as the region running from the second conserved V-encoded cysteine to the conserved J-encoded phenylalanine. Sequences without an unambiguous match to a single V gene segment were excluded from the earlier analysis of about 600 of the donors. An earlier analysis of around 600 of the donors classified V segments as functional when productive rearrangements were above 56.7% and as segregating when the standard deviation between donors was above 5%. To diagnose cytomegalovirus status from the catalog of TCR beta chain sequences, a statistical classification framework was built. A later analysis assigned V and J genes by comparing TCR nucleotide sequences with IMGT/GENE-DB human TR gene sequences. Using the TCRdist pipeline, a later analysis assigned CDR3 sequences along with most-parsimonious VDJ recombination scenarios. A later analysis defined each TCR beta chain by its CDR3 amino acid sequence plus V-gene family, and excluded reads lacking a unique V-gene family. As a way to deal with suspected cross-contamination and a sequencing artifact, a later analysis dropped 450 to 600 nucleotide sequences that were highly shared and had low generation probability. In a later analysis, a clonal expansion index was calculated for each public chain from normalized within-repertoire ranks of inferred template counts. In a later analysis, generation probabilities were computed with a VDJ recombination model fitted to out-of-frame rearrangements, and the resulting probabilities were checked against IGoR. In a later analysis, hypergeometric tests were used to score TCR-TCR, TCR-HLA and TCR-CMV co-occurrence, with a repertoire-size bias correction applied to TCR pairs. A later analysis estimated false discovery rates by permuting HLA or CMV assignments 20 times. A later analysis grouped co-occurring TCRs with DBSCAN, adding TCRdist sequence similarity when clustering within HLA-allele-positive subsets. Repertoires with fewer than 30,000 or more than 120,000 public chains were left out of co-occurrence clustering, as were about five repertoires with anomalous nucleotide sharing. TCRdb's version of the immuneACCESS table is confined to in-frame rearrangements and falls short of the full clone set. An unresolved V gene accounts for under half of the shortfall where checked; the remainder is of unknown origin. D and trimming come from the DNA, and the V and J calls and clone size come from that table. The sample table records 81,000 or so clones; less than 65% of these occur just once. The biggest ten clones account for 5.5% of the sample.

In total, approximately 690 healthy bone marrow donors made up the cohort. Cohort members were all nominally healthy when sampled, although unrecorded immune exposures were likely present. The donor was CMV seropositive and belonged to the group of more than 250 seropositive cohort members. A peripheral blood sample was collected from each donor, and TCR beta sequencing was performed on peripheral blood mononuclear cells. Genomic DNA extraction from the blood cell samples was performed with the Qiagen DNeasy Blood Extraction Kit. Sequencing was performed on PBMCs. The receptor's source is a woman aged 25 to 39 in good health and CMV-seropositive. This chain is built from TRBV19 and TRBJ2-1, and TRBD2 aligns with 8 junction nucleotides. The CDR3 has the sequence CASSIASGLMVEQFF. The DNA sequence follows: TGTGCCAGTAGTATAGCTAGCGGGCTGATGGTAGAGCAGTTCTTC.